A selection of T cell receptor beta chains follows, all from one sample in a study of cytomegalovirus exposure and HLA in healthy donors. TCRdb keeps only in-frame clones here, not all; method: immunoSEQ multiplex PCR. Among about 210,000 clones, 75% to 85% were seen once, and the ten largest hold around 0.38%. Specimen: PBMCs. The source is a male donor in good health and CMV-seropositive. CDR3s include the opening cysteine and the closing phenylalanine or tryptophan. D genes are given only for firm matches. Rows may omit the clone size; those that give it use once, few, many or a size class.

D: TRBD1; V: TRBV5-6; size: .; J: TRBJ1-3; DNA: TGTGCCAGCAGCCCGGGACAGGGGAGAAACACCATATATTTT; CDR3: CASSPGQGRNTIYF
D: .; V: TRBV7-2; size: .; J: TRBJ1-1; DNA: TGTGCCAGCAGCTTTTCCTCAGATAACACTGAAGCTTTCTTT; CDR3: CASSFSSDNTEAFF
D: .; V: TRBV25-1; size: .; J: TRBJ1-5; DNA: TGTGCCAGCAGTGAACAGGCCTCGGGGCAGCCCCAGCATTTT; CDR3: CASSEQASGQPQHF
D: .; V: TRBV4-2; size: .; J: TRBJ1-6; DNA: TGTGCCAGCAGCCAAGGGGGACCGGGACGGGGGAATTCACCCCTCCACTTT; CDR3: CASSQGGPGRGNSPLHF
D: .; V: TRBV7-2; size: .; J: TRBJ2-5; DNA: TGTGCCAGCAGCTTACGTGGGCGTCACCAAGAGACCCAGTACTTC; CDR3: CASSLRGRHQETQYF
D: TRBD2; V: TRBV15; size: .; J: TRBJ2-3; DNA: TGTGCCACCAGCAGCCAGCGGGAGGCCGACACAGATACGCAGTATTTT; CDR3: CATSSQREADTDTQYF
D: .; V: TRBV7-8; size: .; J: TRBJ2-2; DNA: TGTGCCAGCAGCTCGATTGAGGATTCGAACACCGGGGAGCTGTTTTTT; CDR3: CASSSIEDSNTGELFF
D: TRBD2; V: TRBV5-4; size: few; J: TRBJ2-7; DNA: TGTGCCAGCAGCTTGGGGAATAGCGGGGTGAACTACGAGCAGTACTTC; CDR3: CASSLGNSGVNYEQYF
D: .; V: TRBV5-5; size: .; J: TRBJ1-2; DNA: TGTGCCAGCAGCTTGAGGTTTTGGGAGGGCTCTGGCTACACCTTC; CDR3: CASSLRFWEGSGYTF
D: TRBD1; V: TRBV27; size: .; J: TRBJ1-2; DNA: TGTGCCAGCAGTTTAGCGTCAGGGGGTCCAGCTAACTATGGCTACACCTTC; CDR3: CASSLASGGPANYGYTF
D: TRBD1; V: TRBV5-6; size: .; J: TRBJ1-2; DNA: TGTGCCAGCAGCTTGGGGCAGGGGGACTATGGCTACACCTTC; CDR3: CASSLGQGDYGYTF
D: TRBD2; V: TRBV7-6; size: .; J: TRBJ2-1; DNA: TGTGCCAGCAGCTTACCTAGCGGGGGGCCCTGGAATGAGCAGTTCTTC; CDR3: CASSLPSGGPWNEQFF
D: TRBD1; V: TRBV11-1; size: once; J: TRBJ1-1; DNA: TGTGCCAGCAGCCCTGGGACAGCCAAAAGGGGCACTGAAGCTTTCTTT; CDR3: CASSPGTAKRGTEAFF
D: .; V: TRBV4-3; size: .; J: TRBJ1-4; DNA: TGCGCCAGCAGCCAGGAGGGGAGGGGTGAAAAACTGTTTTTT; CDR3: CASSQEGRGEKLFF
D: TRBD2; V: TRBV5-1; size: .; J: TRBJ2-2; DNA: TGCGCCAGCAGCGTCCCGGGGGGTAACACCGGGGAGCTGTTTTTT; CDR3: CASSVPGGNTGELFF
D: TRBD1; V: TRBV5-5; size: .; J: TRBJ2-7; DNA: TGTGCCAGCAGTAACCCGGGACAGCAATACGAGCAGTACTTC; CDR3: CASSNPGQQYEQYF
D: TRBD2; V: TRBV19; size: .; J: TRBJ2-7; DNA: TGTGCCAGTAGTATCGGGGCGGGGGGCTCCTACGAGCAGTACTTC; CDR3: CASSIGAGGSYEQYF
D: .; V: TRBV28; size: .; J: TRBJ2-5; DNA: TGTGCCAGCAGCTCGGGGAGGGAGACCCAGTACTTC; CDR3: CASSSGRETQYF
D: .; V: TRBV6-5; size: few; J: TRBJ2-7; DNA: TGTGCCAGCAGTTCTATCGGGTACGAGCAGTACTTC; CDR3: CASSSIGYEQYF
D: TRBD1; V: TRBV4-2; size: .; J: TRBJ1-5; DNA: TGTGCCAGCAGCCATTCGGGACAGGGTCCACAGCCCCAGCATTTT; CDR3: CASSHSGQGPQPQHF
D: .; V: TRBV6-6; size: .; J: TRBJ1-2; DNA: TGTGCCAGCAGGGGTCACGAGGAATACTATGGCTACACCTTC; CDR3: CASRGHEEYYGYTF
D: .; V: TRBV6-1; size: once; J: TRBJ1-4; DNA: TGTGCCAGCAGACCGGGTCTAGAAAAACTGTTTTTT; CDR3: CASRPGLEKLFF
D: .; V: TRBV30; size: .; J: TRBJ1-5; DNA: TGTGCCTGGAGCACCAGGGTAACAGGGCCCCAATATAGCAATCAGCCCCAGCATTTT; CDR3: CAWSTRVTGPQYSNQPQHF
D: .; V: TRBV19; size: .; J: TRBJ2-2; DNA: TGTGCCAGTAGTAGTATCCAGGGGGGAACCGGGGAGCTGTTTTTT; CDR3: CASSSIQGGTGELFF
D: .; V: TRBV18; size: .; J: TRBJ1-5; DNA: TGTGCCAGCTCACCACAGGGGGATTATAGCAATCAGCCCCAGCATTTT; CDR3: CASSPQGDYSNQPQHF
D: .; V: TRBV7-3; size: .; J: TRBJ2-2; DNA: TGTGCCAGCAGCTTAACGTACCAACAACCGAACACCGGGGAGCTGTTTTTT; CDR3: CASSLTYQQPNTGELFF
D: .; V: TRBV29-1; size: .; J: TRBJ1-1; DNA: TGCAGCGTTCTTGGCAGTCCTACTCAGAGGGGGACTGAAGCTTTCTTT; CDR3: CSVLGSPTQRGTEAFF
D: .; V: TRBV2; size: .; J: TRBJ1-5; DNA: TGTGCCAGCAGGGGAGGGTATCCGAGCAATCAGCCCCAGCATTTT; CDR3: CASRGGYPSNQPQHF
D: .; V: TRBV5-1; size: .; J: TRBJ1-2; DNA: TGCGCCAGCAGCTTAAGACAGGCATTAGGCTATGGCTACACCTTC; CDR3: CASSLRQALGYGYTF
D: TRBD1; V: TRBV29-1; size: .; J: TRBJ1-6; DNA: TGCAGCGTCGGGGAGACAGGGAGCGGCTCACCCCTCCACTTT; CDR3: CSVGETGSGSPLHF
D: TRBD2; V: TRBV7-8; size: .; J: TRBJ2-7; DNA: TGTGCCAGCAGCTTAGAGGGCGGGAGGAATTACGAGCAGTACTTC; CDR3: CASSLEGGRNYEQYF
D: TRBD1; V: TRBV29-1; size: .; J: TRBJ1-1; DNA: TGCAGCGGTGGGACAGGGGGGGGAGGCACTGAAGCTTTCTTT; CDR3: CSGGTGGGGTEAFF
D: TRBD2; V: TRBV15; size: .; J: TRBJ2-7; DNA: TGTGCCACCAGCTACGGGACTAGCGGGAGCGAGCAGTACTTC; CDR3: CATSYGTSGSEQYF
D: .; V: TRBV7-9; size: .; J: TRBJ1-1; DNA: TGTGCCAGCAGCCCCGGAGGTCACTTGTCTGAAGCTTTCTTT; CDR3: CASSPGGHLSEAFF
D: TRBD1; V: TRBV25-1; size: once; J: TRBJ2-7; DNA: TGTGCCAGCAACTCGGACAGGGACTACGAGCAGTACTTC; CDR3: CASNSDRDYEQYF
D: .; V: TRBV11-2; size: .; J: TRBJ2-1; DNA: TGTGCCAGCAGCTCCCCCACTAGCCACGCATCTAATGAGCAGTTCTTC; CDR3: CASSSPTSHASNEQFF
D: .; V: TRBV18; size: .; J: TRBJ2-7; DNA: TGTGCCAGCTCCCGCACTAACGACGAGCAGTACTTC; CDR3: CASSRTNDEQYF
D: .; V: TRBV7-2; size: .; J: TRBJ1-2; DNA: TGTGCCAGCAGCTTAGTATTCCCCGCTAACTATGGCTACACCTTC; CDR3: CASSLVFPANYGYTF
D: .; V: TRBV11-2; size: .; J: TRBJ2-7; DNA: TGTGCCAGCAGCTTAGATCACGCTACCTACGAGCAGTACTTC; CDR3: CASSLDHATYEQYF
D: .; V: TRBV6-1; size: .; J: TRBJ1-2; DNA: TGTGCCAGCAAACGGGGAGTTGAAGTGGACGGTGGCTACACCTTC; CDR3: CASKRGVEVDGGYTF
D: TRBD2; V: TRBV28; size: .; J: TRBJ2-7; DNA: TGTGCCAGCAGTTTTCTGGGACTAGGAGGATACTACGAGCAGTACTTC; CDR3: CASSFLGLGGYYEQYF
D: .; V: TRBV5-8; size: .; J: TRBJ2-6; DNA: TGTGCCAGCACCCTGTATCCCTCTGGGGCCAACGTCCTGACTTTC; CDR3: CASTLYPSGANVLTF
D: .; V: TRBV5-1; size: .; J: TRBJ1-1; DNA: TGCGCCAGCACCGGGGGGGGGCTGAGTGAAGCTTTCTTT; CDR3: CASTGGGLSEAFF
D: .; V: TRBV5-1; size: .; J: TRBJ1-1; DNA: TGCGCCAGCAGCGCGACACCGAACACTGAAGCTTTCTTT; CDR3: CASSATPNTEAFF
D: TRBD2; V: TRBV5-4; size: .; J: TRBJ2-1; DNA: TGTGCCAGCAGTCGCGGTAGGGAGGGCCCACGGGAGCAGTTCTTC; CDR3: CASSRGREGPREQFF
D: TRBD2; V: TRBV7-3; size: .; J: TRBJ2-3; DNA: TGTGCCAGCACCCCTAGCGGGAGAGGAGGAGATACGCAGTATTTT; CDR3: CASTPSGRGGDTQYF
D: TRBD1; V: TRBV5-5; size: .; J: TRBJ2-7; DNA: TGTGCCAGCAGCTTGGGGGCAGGGGGTCGGGACGAGCAGTACTTC; CDR3: CASSLGAGGRDEQYF
D: .; V: TRBV20-1; size: .; J: TRBJ2-3; DNA: TGCAGTGCTCGACTAGTGAATACGCAGTATTTT; CDR3: CSARLVNTQYF
D: .; V: TRBV18; size: .; J: TRBJ1-5; DNA: TGTGCCAGCTCCCGGACGGGCCTGGAGGCCCAGCATTTT; CDR3: CASSRTGLEAQHF
D: .; V: TRBV18; size: .; J: TRBJ1-1; DNA: TGTGCCAGCTCCTGGGGCCCGAGTGGCACTGAAGCTTTCTTT; CDR3: CASSWGPSGTEAFF
D: .; V: TRBV5-1; size: .; J: TRBJ2-1; DNA: TGCGCCAGCAGCCTCCGACAGGGCGGGAACAATGAGCAGTTCTTC; CDR3: CASSLRQGGNNEQFF
D: .; V: TRBV7-2; size: .; J: TRBJ2-1; DNA: TGTGCCAGCAGCTTATCGAGTGGCTCCTACAATGAGCAGTTCTTC; CDR3: CASSLSSGSYNEQFF
D: .; V: TRBV7-2; size: .; J: TRBJ2-7; DNA: TGTGCCAGCAGCTTAGTCGTCGCGTACGAGCAGTACTTC; CDR3: CASSLVVAYEQYF
D: TRBD1; V: TRBV2; size: .; J: TRBJ2-1; DNA: TGTGCCAGCAGAGGGCACAGGGGTGAGCAGTTCTTC; CDR3: CASRGHRGEQFF
D: .; V: TRBV15; size: .; J: TRBJ1-5; DNA: TGTGCCACCAGACTACAAGGATATCAGCCCCAGCATTTT; CDR3: CATRLQGYQPQHF
D: TRBD1; V: TRBV9; size: .; J: TRBJ1-2; DNA: TGTGCCAGCAGCGGCACCGGGACAGGGTTCGCCTATGGCTACACCTTC; CDR3: CASSGTGTGFAYGYTF
D: TRBD1; V: TRBV7-3; size: .; J: TRBJ1-1; DNA: TGTGCCAGCAGCTTAACAGGGGGCTTGATAGAAGCTTTCTTT; CDR3: CASSLTGGLIEAFF